The 4 T cell receptor beta chains reported below all come from one sample, sequenced in a study of control samples from healthy donors and cancer patients. The data were produced by immunoSEQ multiplex PCR, yet TCRdb's version contains in-frame clones alone and is incomplete. The data hold under 150,000 clones, with about 93% observed a single time. The material sequenced was PBMCs. These receptor sequences come from a man between 45 and 60 years old with head and neck cancer.

This chain connects TRBV7-2 to TRBJ2-1; 10 bases are a match to TRBD1. V lost 3 bases and J lost 8; bases outside the gene matches: 4. Germline loops: CDR1 SGHTA, CDR2 FQGNSA. The CDR3 loop spans 14 amino acids. CDR3 in DNA: TGTGCCAGCAGCTTGGACAGGGGGATCCATGAGCAGTTCTTC. Translated: CASSLDRGIHEQFF.

The chain uses TRBV4-1 and TRBJ2-3; 8 nucleotides agree with TRBD2. The ends lost 4 bases at V and 4 bases at J; junction bases unmatched: 4. Germline V gene lookup returns CDR1 MGHRA and CDR2 YSYEKL. The CDR3 extends over 14 amino acids. CDR3 coding DNA: TGCGCCAGCAGCCGGGGACTAGGAGCAGATACGCAGTATTTT. Translated, it gives CASSRGLGADTQYF.

This clone appeared a single time. This chain joins TRBV5-8 and TRBJ1-2; the match to TRBD1 covers 8 bases. The germline V gene has CDR1 SGHTS and CDR2 YDEGEE. Trimming cost V 6 bases and J 8 bases; bases outside gene matches: 9. CDR3 size: 13 residues. The CDR3 coding sequence is TGTGCCAGCAAGTCGGACAGGGTTAAAGGCTACACCTTC. Amino acid sequence: CASKSDRVKGYTF.

The rearrangement links TRBV2 to TRBJ2-5; 8 bases fit TRBD1. V shed 2 bases, J shed 5 bases, and the junction held 4 bases outside the gene matches. Germline V gene data show CDR1 as SNHLY and CDR2 as FYNNEI. There are 14 residues in the CDR3. The CDR3 here is CASSEQDRAETQYF. CDR3 nucleotides: TGTGCCAGCAGTGAACAGGACAGGGCTGAGACCCAGTACTTC.